Shown below are 29 T cell receptor beta chains from a single sample sequenced in a study of T cells in Graves' hyperthyroidism and ophthalmopathy. Researchers took RNA transcripts and amplified the TCR beta CDR3 regions from them. The HTBI primer set drove a first-round RT-PCR of the TCR CDR3. TCRdb redid the calling of the multiplex PCR reads with MiXCR, one entry per CDR3 protein. The data show approximately 630,000 distinct CDR3 sequences, about a sixth seen once. Input material: blood. Receptor source: a young woman with Graves' hyperthyroidism.

This clonotype was counted ten times or more. The V and J genes are TRBV3-1 and TRBJ1-1; no definite D call. The CDR3 covers 13 residues. CDR1 is LGHDT and CDR2 is YNNKEL in the germline V gene (reference sequence). Between the trimmed V and J ends, which lost 1 base and 3 bases, there was a span of 6 bases. CDR3 amino acids: CASSQGQYTEAFF. The CDR3 DNA is TGTGCCAGCAGCCAAGGGCAATACACTGAAGCTTTCTTT. Complete variable domain (other parts from reference TRBV3-1 and TRBJ1-1): DTAVSQTPKYLVTQMGNDKSIKCEQNLGHDTMYWYKQDSKKFLKIMFSYNNKELIINETVPNRFSPKSPDKAHLNLHINSLELGDSAVYFCASSQGQYTEAFFGQGTRLTVV.

This clonotype showed up just a few times. The rearrangement uses TRBV2 and TRBJ2-2; D possibly uses TRBD1 or TRBD2 (5 bases each). V was shortened by 5 bases and J by 0 bases, with 13 bases between the two germline ends. Per the germline V gene, CDR1 is SNHLY and CDR2 is FYNNEI. The CDR3 has 16 amino acids. The CDR3 protein is CASSRTGTSNTGELFF. The CDR3, as DNA: TGTGCCAGCAGTCGGACCGGGACCTCGAACACCGGGGAGCTGTTTTTT.

At least ten counts were recorded for this clonotype. The chain links TRBV28 to TRBJ2-3, with D tentatively TRBD2 (6 bases). Germline V gene lookup returns CDR1 MDHEN and CDR2 SYDVKM. The CDR3 has 15 residues. The V end was cut by 6 bases, the J end by 2 bases, with 15 bases between. The CDR3 nucleotides are TGTGCCAGCAGCCCTACGTGGGAGGACACAGATACGCAGTATTTT. Protein product: CASSPTWEDTDTQYF.

This clonotype was counted many times. The rearrangement uses TRBV2 and TRBJ1-2; 7 bases map to TRBD1. This CDR3 spans 13 amino acids. With V trimmed by 6 bases and J by 8 bases, 9 bases remained unmatched. The germline gives CDR1 SNHLY, CDR2 FYNNEI. Here the CDR3 DNA reads TGTGCCAGCAGGGGGGACAGAAGGGAGGGCTACACCTTC. It yields the protein CASRGDRREGYTF.

The chain couples TRBV28 to TRBJ2-1, with D perhaps TRBD2 (6 bases). CDR3 size: 17 residues. The V gene's germline CDR1 is MDHEN and CDR2 SYDVKM. V lost 2 bases to trimming and J lost 2 bases, with 16 bases between them. CDR3 region: CASSLEGGIGTYNEQFF. Here the CDR3 DNA reads TGTGCCAGCAGTTTAGAGGGCGGGATAGGAACCTACAATGAGCAGTTCTTC.

The V and J genes are TRBV4-1 and TRBJ1-5; D is perhaps TRBD1 (6 bases). V was trimmed by 1 base and J by 6 bases, leaving 25 bases between them. Germline V gives CDR1 MGHRA, CDR2 YSYEKL. CDR3 size: 19 residues. The CDR3 sequence is CASSQVSGSVQGGGQPQHF. CDR3 sequence (DNA): TGCGCCAGCAGCCAAGTGAGTGGGTCCGTACAGGGTGGGGGTCAGCCCCAGCATTTT.

This clonotype was observed at least ten times. The genes are TRBV20-1 and TRBJ2-7, with a weak D call TRBD2 (6 bases). The CDR3 has 14 amino acids. The V and J ends lost 3 bases and 2 bases respectively, with 14 bases between them. Per the germline V gene, CDR1 is DFQATT and CDR2 is SNEGSKA (reference sequence). The CDR3 DNA is TGCAGTGCTAGGGTGGGAGGTGCCCCCTACGAGCAGTACTTC. Residues: CSARVGGAPYEQYF.

The gene calls are TRBV27 and TRBJ1-6, with a weak D call TRBD1 (5 bases). This CDR3 region has 15 residues. V was cut by 6 bases and J by 0 bases, with 9 bases left in between. The germline CDR1 and CDR2 sequences are MNHEY and SMNVEV (reference sequence). CDR3 protein: CASSHGGSYNSPLHF. CDR3 sequence (DNA): TGTGCCAGCAGCCATGGGGGCTCCTATAATTCACCCCTCCACTTT.

The table lists this clonotype with a few counts. The chain carries TRBV7-8 and TRBJ1-6, with D unresolved. Germline V gives CDR1 SGHVS, CDR2 FQNEAQ. V lost 5 bases and J lost 7, with 15 bases in between. The CDR3 consists of 15 residues. The CDR3 is CASSQRGNLNSPLHF. The CDR3 bases are TGTGCCAGCAGCCAACGCGGTAATTTGAATTCACCCCTCCACTTT.

Note on this clonotype: A much larger clone is a single base away; this may be a read error. This chain uses TRBV13 with TRBJ2-7, with 8 bases identical to TRBD2. Germline V lookup: CDR1 PRHDT, CDR2 FYEKMQ (reference sequence). The CDR3 extends over 16 amino acids. This chain's CDR3 is CASGGGLAGGAYERYF. The CDR3 DNA follows: TGTGCCAGCGGTGGCGGATTGGCGGGAGGAGCCTACGAGCGGTACTTC. Full variable domain (remainder filled in from reference TRBV13 and TRBJ2-7): AAGVIQSPRHLIKEKRETATLKCYPIPRHDTVYWYQQGPGQDPQFLISFYEKMQSDKGSIPDRFSAQQFSDYHSELNMSSLELGDSALYFCASGGGLAGGAYERYFGPGTRLTVT.

In this sample, this clonotype turned up a few times. CDR3 region: CSARDKGAIYVGNQPQHF. CDR3 nucleotide sequence: TGCAGTGCTAGAGACAAGGGGGCTATTTATGTAGGCAATCAGCCCCAGCATTTT. V usage is TRBV20-1 and J usage is TRBJ1-5; TRBD1 aligns across 7 bases. V was pared by 0 bases and J by 2 bases, with 13 bases of the junction left unmatched. This CDR3 has 18 amino acids. CDR1 and CDR2 (germline): DFQATT, SNEGSKA (reference sequence).

The table lists this clonotype with a few counts. The chain employs TRBV5-5 and TRBJ1-5; D may be TRBD1 (6 bases). The germline CDR1 and CDR2 sequences are SGHKS and YYEKEE (reference sequence). CDR3 length equals 13 residues. V was shortened by 4 bases and J by 7 bases, with 12 bases between the two germline ends. The CDR3 region is CASSQEGEQPQHF. CDR3 DNA sequence: TGTGCCAGCAGCCAGGAGGGGGAGCAGCCCCAGCATTTT.

This sequence joins TRBV7-9 and TRBJ1-4; D unclear. CDR1 is SEHNR and CDR2 is FQNEAQ in the germline V gene (reference sequence). The length of the CDR3 is 12 residues. The germline V and J ends were trimmed by 6 bases and 7 bases, with 9 bases remaining between them. This CDR3 reads CASSKTGEKLFF. CDR3 DNA: TGTGCCAGCAGTAAGACCGGTGAAAAACTGTTTTTT.

This clonotype was observed many times. V and J are TRBV11-1 and TRBJ2-5, with D unresolved. V lost 4 bases, J lost 2 bases, and 17 bases lay in between. The CDR3 runs 16 residues. Germline CDR1 SGHAT, CDR2 FQDESV (reference sequence). As DNA, the CDR3 is TGTGCCAGCAGCTCGGAACGGGCCTTGGAGCAAGAGACCCAGTACTTC. It is translated as CASSSERALEQETQYF.

This clonotype was found a few times. A much larger clone is a single base away; this may be a read error. Given the absence of the conserved phenylalanine or tryptophan at the CDR3 end, a read error is likely. The rearrangement joins TRBV12-3 or TRBV12-4 to TRBJ1-1; no definite D call. V was clipped by 2 bases and J by 5 bases, with 12 bases between them. CDR3 size: 14 residues. CDR3 sequence (DNA): TGTGCCAGCAGTTTAAGGCAACCGTGGACTGAAGCTTTCTCT. Protein: CASSLRQPWTEAFS.

Ten or more counts support this clonotype. The CDR3 is CASSEGPNQETQYF. The CDR3 DNA reads TGTGCCAGCAGTGAAGGGCCCAATCAAGAGACCCAGTACTTC. The rearrangement uses TRBV2 and TRBJ2-5, with D unclear. Germline values: CDR1 SNHLY, CDR2 FYNNEI. This CDR3 spans 14 amino acids. The V and J ends lost 1 base and 2 bases respectively, with 8 bases between them.

In its sample, this clonotype was seen many times. The chain carries TRBV20-1 and TRBJ2-5; maybe TRBD1 (5 bases). CDR1 DFQATT and CDR2 SNEGSKA come from the germline V gene (reference sequence). Deletions cut 1 base from V and 5 bases from J, with 11 bases between. The CDR3 loop spans 13 amino acids. CDR3 DNA: TGCAGTGCTAGAGGGGAAAACAGGGAGACCCAGTACTTC. Its protein product is CSARGENRETQYF.

CDR3 DNA sequence: TGCGCCAGCAGCTCCGGGGGGGGTGGACTTTACGAGCAGTACTTC. Amino acids: CASSSGGGGLYEQYF. The V gene is TRBV5-1, the J gene TRBJ2-7; 8 positions agree with TRBD2. Germline V gives CDR1 SGHRS, CDR2 YFSETQ. The V and J ends lost 3 bases and 4 bases, in that order; junction bases with no gene match: 9. This CDR3 has 15 amino acids.

The rearrangement links TRBV19 to TRBJ2-1, with 8 bases fitting TRBD2. V was clipped by 5 bases and J by 3 bases; unmatched bases: 9. Germline V lookup: CDR1 LNHDA, CDR2 SQIVND (reference sequence). The CDR3 runs to 16 residues. The CDR3: CASSPPASGYYNEQFF. CDR3 nucleotide sequence: TGTGCCAGTAGTCCCCCGGCTAGCGGGTACTACAATGAGCAGTTCTTC.

The rearrangement uses TRBV29-1 and TRBJ1-1; no clear D gene. V was clipped by 0 bases and J by 1 base, with 6 bases between them. Germline V gene sequence: CDR1 SQVTM, CDR2 ANQGSEA. This CDR3 is 13 amino acids long. CDR3 coding DNA: TGCAGCGTTGAAGAGTTATCGAACACTGAAGCTTTCTTT. Amino acids: CSVEELSNTEAFF. Variable domain in full (rest from reference TRBV29-1 and TRBJ1-1): SAVISQKPSRDICQRGTSLTIQCQVDSQVTMMFWYRQQPGQSLTLIATANQGSEATYESGFVIDKFPISRPNLTFSTLTVSNMSPEDSSIYLCSVEELSNTEAFFGQGTRLTVV.

The CDR3 DNA sequence: TGTGCCAGCAGCCAAGCCACGGGGACAGGAAACAATCAGCCCCAGCATTTT. Translated, it gives CASSQATGTGNNQPQHF. The chain has TRBV4-2 and TRBJ1-5; 8 nucleotides match TRBD1. Per germline, CDR1 LGHNA and CDR2 YNFKEQ. This CDR3 has 17 amino acids. The trim removed 1 base at V and 3 bases at J, leaving 8 bases unmatched.

This clonotype was observed many times. V is TRBV5-1 and J is TRBJ2-3; TRBD2 aligns across 14 bases. The CDR3 totals 18 residues. CDR1 SGHRS and CDR2 YFSETQ come from the germline V gene. V was pared by 4 bases and J by 5 bases, with 12 bases of the junction left unmatched. CDR3 bases: TGCGCCAGCAGCAAGGGACTAGCGGGAGTAGAGGCGAGAGATACGCAGTATTTT. Amino acid sequence: CASSKGLAGVEARDTQYF.

This clonotype showed up just a few times. The CDR3 DNA is TGCGCCAGCAGCTACAGGGGCTCCTCCTACGAGCAGTACTTC. This translates into CASSYRGSSYEQYF. The genes are TRBV10-2 and TRBJ2-7; 7 nucleotides line up with TRBD1. This CDR3 region has 14 residues. CDR1 is WSHSY and CDR2 is SAAADI in the germline V gene. V was clipped by 6 bases and J by 0 bases; unmatched bases: 5.

This clonotype showed up just a few times. The V gene is TRBV12-5, the J gene TRBJ2-7; 13 nucleotides align to TRBD2. V was clipped by 6 bases and J by 3 bases; unmatched bases: 2. The CDR3 has 14 amino acids. The germline V gene has CDR1 LGHNT and CDR2 FRNRAP. The CDR3 sequence is CASGWTSGSYEQYF. The CDR3 DNA is TGTGCTAGTGGATGGACTAGCGGGAGCTACGAGCAGTACTTC.

This clonotype appeared a few times. V gene TRBV12-3 or TRBV12-4 combines with J gene TRBJ1-1, with unresolved D. The CDR3 is made up of 10 amino acids. The V end lost 5 bases, the J end lost 9 bases, and 7 bases lay between the germline ends. DNA for the CDR3: TGTGCCAGCAGTAATGGGCAAGCTTTCTTT. Translated, it gives CASSNGQAFF.

This clonotype came up a few times. A much bigger clone sits one base away, suggesting this may be a read error. V gene TRBV9 combines with J gene TRBJ2-7, with 7 bases that match TRBD1. V shed 7 bases, J shed 2 bases, and the junction held 9 bases outside the gene matches. The CDR3 totals 14 residues. CDR1 and CDR2 from the germline V gene are SGDLS and YYNGEE. This CDR3 reads CASAQTGSPYEQYF. The CDR3 DNA is TGTGCCAGCGCCCAGACAGGGAGCCCCTACGAGCAGTACTTC.

There are many counts of this clonotype. V usage is TRBV20-1 and J usage is TRBJ1-1; TRBD1 is a possible D gene (6 bases). Germline V CDR1 and CDR2: DFQATT, SNEGSKA (reference sequence). Between the trimmed V and J ends, which lost 6 bases and 1 base, there was a span of 18 bases. The CDR3 has 15 residues. CDR3 DNA: TGCAGTGCGGGTGAGACAGGACTTAGGAACACTGAAGCTTTCTTT. As protein: CSAGETGLRNTEAFF.

This clonotype was seen a few times. The conserved final phenylalanine or tryptophan is absent from the CDR3, which likely points to a read error. This chain uses TRBV4-2 with TRBJ1-1; a weak D match, TRBD1 (5 bases). CDR1 and CDR2 (germline): LGHNA, YNFKEQ. The CDR3 length is 13 residues. V lost 4 bases and J lost 3, with 9 bases in between. The DNA for the CDR3 is TGTGCCAGCAGCCGACAGATAGACACTGAAGCTTTCCTT. It codes for CASSRQIDTEAFL.

This clonotype has at least ten counts. J is TRBJ2-3 and V is TRBV6-2 or TRBV6-3; 7 bases are shared with TRBD1. Germline V gene sequence: CDR1 MNHEY, CDR2 SVGEGT. V lost 7 bases, J lost 4 bases, and 5 bases stayed unmatched. The CDR3 is 13 residues long. The CDR3 coding sequence is TGTGCCAGCAATCGAGACAGGGCAGATACGCAGTATTTT. Encoded protein: CASNRDRADTQYF.